The 22 T cell receptor beta chains reported below all come from one sample, sequenced in a study of OX40 agonist ivuxolimab in advanced cancers. TCRdb's table, derived via immunoSEQ multiplex PCR, lists solely in-frame clones and lacks some. The data show approximately 82,000 clones, approximately 84% seen once. This sample comprised CD4+ or CD8+ T cells sorted from blood, obtained in a trial of the OX40 agonist ivuxolimab. The receptor set was obtained from an adult with an advanced solid tumor such as melanoma, head and neck, liver or kidney cancer.

This clone showed up just once. The chain joins TRBV6-5 to TRBJ2-7, with D maybe TRBD2 (6 bases). CDR3 length: 15 amino acids. The V end lost 3 bases, the J end lost 6 bases, and 18 bases lay between the germline ends. CDR1 is MNHEY, CDR2 SVGAGI, per germline. This chain's CDR3 is CASSYSGALFSEQYF. As DNA, the CDR3 is TGTGCCAGCAGTTATTCGGGAGCCTTATTTTCCGAGCAGTACTTC.

This chain uses TRBV2 with TRBJ1-6; D is unclear. V dropped 1 base and J dropped 2 bases, with 9 bases sitting between them. Per the germline V gene, CDR1 is SNHLY and CDR2 is FYNNEI. The CDR3 contains 16 residues. Here the CDR3 DNA reads TGTGCCAGCAGTGAAGGGCGGGGTACCTATAATTCACCCCTCCACTTT. As protein: CASSEGRGTYNSPLHF.

The rearrangement links TRBV3-2 to TRBJ1-2. TRBV3-2 is recorded as a pseudogene. CDR3 length: 9 amino acids. CDR3: CASRYGYTF. In DNA form, the CDR3 reads TGTGCCAGCAGGTATGGCTACACCTTC.

The rearrangement joins TRBV5-6 to TRBJ1-2; unclear D gene. V lost 7 bases to trimming and J lost 3 bases, with 13 bases between them. CDR1 SGHDT and CDR2 YYEEEE come from the germline V gene. This CDR3 comprises 13 residues. The CDR3 is CASLILTDYGYTF. In DNA, the CDR3 is TGTGCCAGCCTGATCCTTACTGACTATGGCTACACCTTC.

The rearrangement links TRBV10-1 to TRBJ2-3; 15 bases are shared with TRBD2. The trim removed 6 bases at V and 4 bases at J, leaving 2 bases unmatched. CDR1 and CDR2 (germline): WNHNN, SYGVQD (reference sequence). This CDR3 is 15 amino acids long. As DNA, the CDR3 is TGCGCCAGCAGCGGACTAGCGGGAGGGGCAGATACGCAGTATTTT. Translation: CASSGLAGGADTQYF.

V gene TRBV28 combines with J gene TRBJ2-7; TRBD2 might be the D (6 bases). Germline loops: CDR1 MDHEN, CDR2 SYDVKM. Deletions cut 3 bases from V and 5 bases from J, with 14 bases between. The CDR3 has 14 residues. CDR3 in amino acids: CASSLPGDPNEQYF. CDR3 DNA: TGTGCCAGCAGTTTGCCGGGAGACCCCAACGAGCAGTACTTC.

This clone was seen a single time. The chain uses TRBV28 and TRBJ2-4; 7 bases are a match to TRBD2. Germline-derived CDR1 and CDR2 are MDHEN and SYDVKM. CDR3 size: 14 residues. Trimming took 5 bases from V and 3 from J; bases not matched to a gene: 4. The chain's CDR3 is CASSQQRGKNIQYF. CDR3 nucleotides: TGTGCCAGCAGTCAACAGCGGGGCAAAAACATTCAGTACTTC. The complete variable domain, with remaining parts taken from reference TRBV28 and TRBJ2-4, reads DVKVTQSSRYLVKRTGEKVFLECVQDMDHENMFWYRQDPGLGLRLIYFSYDVKMKEKGDIPEGYSVSREKKERFSLILESASTNQTSMYLCASSQQRGKNIQYFGAGTRLSVL.

Only one count was recorded for this clone. The rearrangement uses TRBV7-2 and TRBJ2-1; maybe TRBD2 (6 bases). The CDR3 is made up of 14 amino acids. V was clipped by 2 bases and J by 8 bases, with 13 bases between them. CDR1 and CDR2 (germline): SGHTA, FQGNSA. The chain's CDR3 is CASSLQGSGHEQFF. CDR3 DNA: TGTGCCAGCAGCTTACAAGGTAGCGGCCATGAGCAGTTCTTC. Drawing the rest from reference TRBV7-2 and TRBJ2-1, the complete variable domain is GAGVSQSPSNKVTEKGKDVELRCDPISGHTALYWYRQSLGQGLEFLIYFQGNSAPDKSGLPSDRFSAERTGGSVSTLTIQRTQQEDSAVYLCASSLQGSGHEQFFGPGTRLTVL.

This chain uses TRBV18 with TRBJ1-1; D not resolved. The V gene lost 4 bases and the J gene lost 1 base, with 7 bases spanning the gap. CDR1 and CDR2 from the germline V gene are KGHSH and LQKENI. The CDR3 consists of 13 residues. CDR3 DNA sequence: TGTGCCAGCTCACTCCAGGCGAACACTGAAGCTTTCTTT. Translation: CASSLQANTEAFF.

V gene TRBV27 combines with J gene TRBJ1-2; no definite D call. CDR1 is MNHEY, CDR2 SMNVEV, per germline (reference sequence). The CDR3 runs 13 residues. V lost 5 bases, J lost 6 bases, and 13 bases lay in between. The CDR3 region is CASSRPGTHGYTF. The DNA of the CDR3 is TGTGCCAGCAGTCGGCCGGGAACCCATGGCTACACCTTC.

This clone was seen more than once but under ten times. The CDR3 loop is CASTWGGRGDTQYF. CDR3 DNA: TGTGCCAGCACCTGGGGCGGGAGGGGGGATACGCAGTATTTT. V gene TRBV6-5 combines with J gene TRBJ2-3; 9 bases fit TRBD2. Unmatched junction bases numbered 8, after V lost 7 bases and J lost 6 bases. Germline lookup yields CDR1 MNHEY and CDR2 SVGAGI. CDR3 size: 14 residues.

Here the CDR3 DNA reads TGTGCCAGCAGTGAAGGGGAATGGAGGAATGAAAAACTGTTTTTT. The encoded protein is CASSEGEWRNEKLFF. This rearrangement joins TRBV25-1 to TRBJ1-4; D is unclear. The CDR3 covers 15 residues. V lost 2 bases and J 5 bases, leaving 12 bases between the germline ends. Germline V gene data show CDR1 as MGHDK and CDR2 as SYGVNS.

This sequence joins TRBV5-4 and TRBJ1-5; D may be TRBD1 (5 bases). This CDR3 spans 19 amino acids. V lost 0 bases and J 3 bases, leaving 22 bases between the germline ends. Germline values: CDR1 SGHNT, CDR2 YYREEE (reference sequence). Here the CDR3 reads CASSLGRSMGGETNQPQHF. In DNA, the CDR3 is TGTGCCAGCAGCTTGGGGAGGTCTATGGGGGGGGAAACCAATCAGCCCCAGCATTTT.

V and J are TRBV30 and TRBJ1-1; D uncertain. Trimming took 4 bases from V and 0 from J, leaving 6 bases between them. Per germline, CDR1 GTSNPN and CDR2 SVGIG (reference sequence). The CDR3 consists of 12 residues. CDR3 nucleotides: TGTGCCTGGACTAGGCTGAACACTGAAGCTTTCTTT. Protein: CAWTRLNTEAFF.

This clone was counted between two and nine times. The V call is TRBV7-9, the J call TRBJ2-6; D is perhaps TRBD1 (5 bases). The CDR3 length is 17 residues. In germline, CDR1 is SEHNR, CDR2 FQNEAQ (reference sequence). Trimming pared 2 bases from V and 0 bases from J, leaving 11 bases between. CDR3 sequence (DNA): TGTGCCAGCAGCTTATTTAGGGGCAGCTCTGGGGCCAACGTCCTGACTTTC. Residues: CASSLFRGSSGANVLTF.

The chain combines TRBV4-1 with TRBJ2-7, with D perhaps matching TRBD1 (5 bases). V was trimmed by 1 base and J by 3 bases, leaving 10 bases between them. Germline V gene data show CDR1 as MGHRA and CDR2 as YSYEKL. The CDR3 runs 14 residues. CDR3 loop: CASSQAQGGYEQYF. In nucleotides, the CDR3 is TGCGCCAGCAGCCAAGCTCAGGGCGGCTACGAGCAGTACTTC.

The chain couples TRBV6-5 to TRBJ1-2; the match to TRBD1 covers 8 bases. V gave up 2 bases and J gave up 8 bases; unmatched junction bases: 7. Per germline, CDR1 MNHEY and CDR2 SVGAGI. The CDR3 has 14 residues. CDR3 coding DNA: TGTGCCAGCAGTTACCCCGGACAGGGAATAGGCTACACCTTC. Its translation: CASSYPGQGIGYTF.

The chain carries TRBV6-1 and TRBJ1-1, with D possibly matching TRBD1 (6 bases). The CDR3 consists of 13 residues. Germline lookup yields CDR1 MNHNS and CDR2 SASEGT. Trimming took 9 bases from V and 1 from J, leaving 12 bases between them. For the CDR3, the DNA is TGTGCCAGTGACAGGACGGGGAACACTGAAGCTTTCTTT. Translation: CASDRTGNTEAFF.

V usage is TRBV25-1 and J usage is TRBJ2-1; a weak D match, TRBD2 (5 bases). The V end lost 2 bases, the J end lost 1 base, and 6 bases lay between the germline ends. The CDR3 is made up of 14 amino acids. CDR1 and CDR2 from the germline V gene are MGHDK and SYGVNS. CDR3 nucleotides: TGTGCCAGCAGTGAACTAGCTTCCTACAATGAGCAGTTCTTC. The encoded protein is CASSELASYNEQFF.

V usage is TRBV6-5 and J usage is TRBJ1-3; D might be TRBD1 (5 bases). Germline CDR1 is MNHEY and CDR2 is SVGAGI. CDR3 length equals 16 residues. V was clipped by 0 bases and J by 8 bases, with 17 bases between them. The CDR3 DNA is TGTGCCAGCAGTTACTCCCCAGGGACGGCTGCAGACACCATATATTTT. Amino acids: CASSYSPGTAADTIYF.

CDR3: CASSTLTGGGNQPQHF. DNA of the CDR3: TGTGCCAGTAGTACCCTAACAGGGGGAGGCAATCAGCCCCAGCATTTT. V and J are TRBV19 and TRBJ1-5; 8 bases are shared with TRBD1. This CDR3 spans 16 amino acids. V lost 4 bases to trimming and J lost 2 bases; unmatched junction nucleotides: 7. The V gene's germline CDR1 is LNHDA and CDR2 SQIVND (reference sequence).

This clone was detected once. This rearrangement joins TRBV7-6 to TRBJ1-5, with D uncertain. Trimming cost V 2 bases and J 4 bases, with 18 bases left between them. Germline CDR1 SGHVS, CDR2 FNYEAQ. There are 17 residues in the CDR3. The CDR3 DNA reads as TGTGCCAGCAGCTTAAACGGACTCAATCGGGATAATCAGCCCCAGCATTTT. The encoded protein is CASSLNGLNRDNQPQHF.